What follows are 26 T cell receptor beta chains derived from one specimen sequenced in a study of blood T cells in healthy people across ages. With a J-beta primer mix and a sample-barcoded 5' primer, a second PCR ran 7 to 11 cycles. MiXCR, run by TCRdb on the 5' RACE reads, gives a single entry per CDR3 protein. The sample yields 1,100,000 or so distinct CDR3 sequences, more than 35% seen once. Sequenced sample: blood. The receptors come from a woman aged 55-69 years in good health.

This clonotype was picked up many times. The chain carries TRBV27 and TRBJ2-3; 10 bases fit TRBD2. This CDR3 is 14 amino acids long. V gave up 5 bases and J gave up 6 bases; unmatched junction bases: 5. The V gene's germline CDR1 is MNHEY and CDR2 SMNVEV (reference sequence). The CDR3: CASSPLTSGDTQYF. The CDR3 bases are TGTGCCAGCAGTCCGTTGACTAGCGGGGATACGCAGTATTTT.

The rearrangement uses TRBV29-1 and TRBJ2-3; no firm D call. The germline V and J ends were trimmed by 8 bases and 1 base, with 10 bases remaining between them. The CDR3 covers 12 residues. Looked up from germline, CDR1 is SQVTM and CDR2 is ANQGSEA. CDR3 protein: CSLARGTDTQYF. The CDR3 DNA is TGCAGCCTTGCCCGCGGCACAGATACGCAGTATTTT.

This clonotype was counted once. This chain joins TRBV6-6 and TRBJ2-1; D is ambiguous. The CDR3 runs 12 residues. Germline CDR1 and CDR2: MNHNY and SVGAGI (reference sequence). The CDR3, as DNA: TGTGCAGTAGGCCCGGTACGAAATGAGCAGTTCTTC. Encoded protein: CAVGPVRNEQFF.

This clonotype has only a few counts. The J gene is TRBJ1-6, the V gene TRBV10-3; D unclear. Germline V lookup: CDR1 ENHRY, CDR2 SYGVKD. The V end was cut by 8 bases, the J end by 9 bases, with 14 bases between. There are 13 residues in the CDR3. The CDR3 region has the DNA TGTGCCATCTCGGCGGCTCTGAGTTCACCCCTCCACTTT. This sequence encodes CAISAALSSPLHF.

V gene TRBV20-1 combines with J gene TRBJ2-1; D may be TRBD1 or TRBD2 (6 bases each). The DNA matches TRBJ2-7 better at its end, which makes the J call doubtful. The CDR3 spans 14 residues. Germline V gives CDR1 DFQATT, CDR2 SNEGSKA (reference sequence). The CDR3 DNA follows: TGCAGTGCCCCCGGGGGCTATCTTTACAATGAGCAGTACTTC. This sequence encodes CSAPGGYLYNEQYF.

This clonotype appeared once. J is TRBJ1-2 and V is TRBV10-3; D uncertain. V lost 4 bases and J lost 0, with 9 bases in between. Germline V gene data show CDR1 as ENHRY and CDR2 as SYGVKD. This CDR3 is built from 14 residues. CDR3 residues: CAISGLTANYGYTF. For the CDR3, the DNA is TGTGCCATCAGTGGATTGACGGCTAACTATGGCTACACCTTC.

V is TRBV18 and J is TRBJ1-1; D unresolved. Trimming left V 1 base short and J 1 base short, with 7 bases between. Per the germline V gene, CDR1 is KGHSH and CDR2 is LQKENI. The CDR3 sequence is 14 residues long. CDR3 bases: TGTGCCAGCTCACCACAGGGAGAGAACACTGAAGCTTTCTTT. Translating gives CASSPQGENTEAFF.

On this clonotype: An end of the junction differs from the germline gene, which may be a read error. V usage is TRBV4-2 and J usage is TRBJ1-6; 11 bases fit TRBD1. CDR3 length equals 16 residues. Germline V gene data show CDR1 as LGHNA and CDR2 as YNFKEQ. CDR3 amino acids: CASSQFSGQGDSPPHF. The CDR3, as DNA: TGTGCCAGCAGCCAATTCTCGGGACAGGGGGATTCACCCCCCCACTTT.

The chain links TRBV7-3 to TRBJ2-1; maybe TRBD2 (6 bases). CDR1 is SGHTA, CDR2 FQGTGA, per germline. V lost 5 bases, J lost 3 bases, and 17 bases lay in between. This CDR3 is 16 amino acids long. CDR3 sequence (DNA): TGTGCCAGCAGCCGGACCGGCGGGAAACACTACAATGAGCAGTTCTTC. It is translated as CASSRTGGKHYNEQFF.

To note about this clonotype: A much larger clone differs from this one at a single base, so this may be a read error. CDR3 amino acids: CATSGGPGPAPYLSYEQYF. The DNA for the CDR3 is TGTGCCACCAGCGGAGGCCCGGGACCGGCTCCATATCTTTCCTACGAGCAGTACTTC. The gene calls are TRBV15 and TRBJ2-7, with D possibly being TRBD1 or TRBD2 (5 bases each). Per the germline V gene, CDR1 is LNHNV and CDR2 is YYDKDF (reference sequence). The CDR3 runs 19 residues. V was pared by 5 bases and J by 1 base, with 27 bases between.

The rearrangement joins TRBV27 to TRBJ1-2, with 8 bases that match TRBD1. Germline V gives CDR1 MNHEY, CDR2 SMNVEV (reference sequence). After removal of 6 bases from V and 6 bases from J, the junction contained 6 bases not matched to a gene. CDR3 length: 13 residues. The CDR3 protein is CASRAGGTHGYTF. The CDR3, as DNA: TGTGCCAGCAGGGCAGGGGGCACTCATGGCTACACCTTC.

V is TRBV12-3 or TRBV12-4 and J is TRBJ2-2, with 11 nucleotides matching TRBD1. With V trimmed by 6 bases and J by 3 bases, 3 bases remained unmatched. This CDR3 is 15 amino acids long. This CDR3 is CASRRTGGYTGELFF. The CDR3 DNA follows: TGTGCCAGCAGGCGGACAGGGGGCTACACCGGGGAGCTGTTTTTT.

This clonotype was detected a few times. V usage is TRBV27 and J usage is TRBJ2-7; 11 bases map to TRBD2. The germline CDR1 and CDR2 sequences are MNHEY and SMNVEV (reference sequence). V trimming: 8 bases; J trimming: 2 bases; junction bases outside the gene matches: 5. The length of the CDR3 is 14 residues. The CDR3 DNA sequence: TGTGCCAGCCAGACTAGCGGGAAAACCTACGAGCAGTACTTC. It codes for CASQTSGKTYEQYF.

The CDR3: CASSSWAPLEQYF. The CDR3 bases are TGTGCCAGCAGCTCCTGGGCCCCCTTGGAGCAGTACTTC. This chain connects TRBV7-2 to TRBJ2-7; D is unresolved. CDR1 is SGHTA and CDR2 is FQGNSA in the germline V gene. Trimming removed 4 bases from V and 7 bases from J, with 14 bases in between. CDR3 length: 13 residues.

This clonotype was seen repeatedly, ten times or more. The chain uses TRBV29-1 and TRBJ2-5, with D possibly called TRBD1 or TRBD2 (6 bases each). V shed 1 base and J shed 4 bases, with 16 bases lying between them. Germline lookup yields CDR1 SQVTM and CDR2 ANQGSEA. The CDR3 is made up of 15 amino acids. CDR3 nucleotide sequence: TGCAGCGTTGAAGGGGGGTCTGGGGGGCGAGAGACCCAGTACTTC. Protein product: CSVEGGSGGRETQYF.

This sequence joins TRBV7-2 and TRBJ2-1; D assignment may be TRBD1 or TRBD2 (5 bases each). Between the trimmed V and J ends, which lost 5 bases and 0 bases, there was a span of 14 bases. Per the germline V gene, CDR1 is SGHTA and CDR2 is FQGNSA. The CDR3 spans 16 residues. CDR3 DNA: TGTGCCAGCAGCCCCCTCGGGGCAAACTCCTACAATGAGCAGTTCTTC. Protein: CASSPLGANSYNEQFF.

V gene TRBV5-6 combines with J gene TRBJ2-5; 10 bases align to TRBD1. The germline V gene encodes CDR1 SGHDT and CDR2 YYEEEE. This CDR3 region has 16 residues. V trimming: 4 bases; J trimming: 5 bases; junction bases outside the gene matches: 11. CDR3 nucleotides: TGTGCCAGCAGCAATCTCCTGGGACAGGGGAGGGAGACCCAGTACTTC. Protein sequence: CASSNLLGQGRETQYF.

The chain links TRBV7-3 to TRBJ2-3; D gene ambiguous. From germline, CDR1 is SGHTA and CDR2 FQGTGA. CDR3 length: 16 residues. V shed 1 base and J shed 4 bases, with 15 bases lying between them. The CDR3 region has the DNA TGTGCCAGCAGCTTAAGACCCTCGCATCAGGCAGATACGCAGTATTTT. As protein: CASSLRPSHQADTQYF.

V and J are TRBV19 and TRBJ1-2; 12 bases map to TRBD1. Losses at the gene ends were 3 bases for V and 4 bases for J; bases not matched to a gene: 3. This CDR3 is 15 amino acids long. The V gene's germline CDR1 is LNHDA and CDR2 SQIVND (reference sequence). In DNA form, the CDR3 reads TGTGCCAGTAGTATGGGGACAGGGGGCAGCTATGGCTACACCTTC. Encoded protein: CASSMGTGGSYGYTF. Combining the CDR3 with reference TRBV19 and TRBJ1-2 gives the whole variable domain DGGITQSPKYLFRKEGQNVTLSCEQNLNHDAMYWYRQDPGQGLRLIYYSQIVNDFQKGDIAEGYSVSREKKESFPLTVTSAQKNPTAFYLCASSMGTGGSYGYTFGSGTRLTVV.

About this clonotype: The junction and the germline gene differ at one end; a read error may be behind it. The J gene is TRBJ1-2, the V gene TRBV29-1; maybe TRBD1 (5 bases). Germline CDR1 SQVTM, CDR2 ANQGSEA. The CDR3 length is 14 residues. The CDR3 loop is CSVEWRGTVYVYTF. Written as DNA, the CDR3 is TGCAGCGTCGAGTGGAGGGGAACTGTCTATGTCTACACCTTC.

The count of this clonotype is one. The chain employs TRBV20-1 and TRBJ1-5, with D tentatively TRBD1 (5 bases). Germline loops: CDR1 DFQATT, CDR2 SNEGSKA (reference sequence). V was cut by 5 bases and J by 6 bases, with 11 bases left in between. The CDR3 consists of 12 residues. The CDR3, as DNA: TGCAGTGCTCGACAGTCTTCTCAGCCCCAGCATTTT. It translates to CSARQSSQPQHF.

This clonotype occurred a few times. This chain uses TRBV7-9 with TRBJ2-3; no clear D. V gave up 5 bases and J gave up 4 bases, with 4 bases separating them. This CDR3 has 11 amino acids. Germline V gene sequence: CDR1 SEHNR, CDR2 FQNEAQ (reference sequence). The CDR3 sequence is CASSGSDTQYF. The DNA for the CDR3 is TGTGCCAGCAGCGGATCAGATACGCAGTATTTT.

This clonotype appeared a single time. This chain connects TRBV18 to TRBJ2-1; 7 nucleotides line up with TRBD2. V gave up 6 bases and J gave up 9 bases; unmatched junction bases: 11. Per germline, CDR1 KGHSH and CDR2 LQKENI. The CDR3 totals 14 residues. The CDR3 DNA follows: TGTGCCAGCTCGACCAGGGAGGGGCGGGCTGAGCAGTTCTTC. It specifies CASSTREGRAEQFF.

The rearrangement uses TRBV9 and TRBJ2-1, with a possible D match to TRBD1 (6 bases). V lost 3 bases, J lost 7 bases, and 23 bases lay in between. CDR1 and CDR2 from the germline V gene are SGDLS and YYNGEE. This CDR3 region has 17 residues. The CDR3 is CASSELRGAGGTNEQFF. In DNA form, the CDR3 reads TGTGCCAGCAGCGAGCTCAGGGGCGCAGGTGGGACAAATGAGCAGTTCTTC.

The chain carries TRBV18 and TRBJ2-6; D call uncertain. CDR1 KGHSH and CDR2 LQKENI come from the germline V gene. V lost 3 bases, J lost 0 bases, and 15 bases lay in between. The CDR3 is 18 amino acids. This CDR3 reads CASSPVAHSNSGANVLTF. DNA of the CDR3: TGTGCCAGCTCACCCGTCGCTCACAGCAACTCTGGGGCCAACGTCCTGACTTTC.

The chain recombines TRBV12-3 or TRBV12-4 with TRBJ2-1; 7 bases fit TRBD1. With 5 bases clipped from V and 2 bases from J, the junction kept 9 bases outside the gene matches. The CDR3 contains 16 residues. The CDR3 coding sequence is TGTGCCAGCAGTGCACAGGGGTTTCTACCCTACAATGAGCAGTTCTTC. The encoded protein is CASSAQGFLPYNEQFF.